This T cell receptor beta chain was observed in a study of blood T cells in healthy people across ages. Using a J-beta primer mix together with a sample-barcoded 5' primer, a second PCR was run for about 6 to 11 cycles. TCRdb re-called the 5' RACE reads with MiXCR, one entry per CDR3 protein. This sample has 1,800,000 or so distinct CDR3 sequences, with around 42% found just once. Isolation per sample recovered at least 6 million PBMCs. Extracted total RNA amounted to at least 5.5 micrograms for each sample. Between the trimmed V and J ends, which lost 7 bases and 6 bases, there was a span of 12 bases. CDR1 MNHEY and CDR2 SVGEGT come from the germline V gene. CDR3 length equals 12 residues.

The receptor was isolated from a human donor in good health. The specimen sequenced was blood. V usage is TRBV6-2 or TRBV6-3 and J usage is TRBJ1-1, with unresolved D. CDR3 DNA: TGTGCCAGCAAATCCTTTGTGGCTGAAGCTTTCTTT. Protein product: CASKSFVAEAFF.